Detailed here is one T cell receptor beta chain. Antigen: not known. TCRdb used MiXCR to reprocess the 5' RACE reads, holding one entry per CDR3 protein. The data contain hundreds of thousands of distinct CDR3 sequences, less than 25% of them seen just once; the ten biggest clones take up roughly 9.1%. This entry belongs to a study of T-cell memory formation after mild COVID-19. Study-wide context: Each donor largely had its own TCR clusters. Study-wide results and caveats: Pre-infection memory carried some responding clones, suggesting that cross-reactive memory joined. Nothing confirmed that second-wave clones peaking on day 37 were specific for SARS-CoV-2. Balance between CD4 and CD8 was seen in clones contracting day 15 to 85, and a CD4+ lean was seen in later expanders.

The germline V and J ends were trimmed by 3 bases and 1 base, with 13 bases remaining between them. CDR3 length equals 16 residues. Germline V gives CDR1 SGHRS, CDR2 YFSETQ. The V call is TRBV5-1, the J call TRBJ2-2; D is uncertain. Material for sequencing was PBMCs or a T cell subset sorted from them (not recorded which). This receptor was taken from an adult woman who had mild COVID-19 (a few samples of this study predate the infection). Cell type and time point are not known. DNA for the CDR3: TGCGCCAGCAGCTCCGACCGGGTAGGGAACACCGGGGAGCTGTTTTTT. It encodes CASSSDRVGNTGELFF. Full variable domain (missing parts from reference TRBV5-1 and TRBJ2-2): KAGVTQTPRYLIKTRGQQVTLSCSPISGHRSVSWYQQTPGQGLQFLFEYFSETQRNKGNFPGRFSGRQFSNSRSEMNVSTLELGDSALYLCASSSDRVGNTGELFFGEGSRLTVL.